The 11 T cell receptor beta chains given below trace back to one sample, sequenced in a study of blood T cells in healthy people across ages. The second PCR ran 7 to 11 cycles with a sample-barcoded 5' primer and J-beta primers. MiXCR was run by TCRdb on the 5' RACE reads, yielding one entry per CDR3 protein. Of about 810,000 distinct CDR3 sequences in the sample, under 40% are singletons; the top ten hold approximately 13%. Sequenced material: blood. These receptors were collected from a man aged 18-30 years in good health.

This clonotype has at least ten counts. The chain uses TRBV4-3 and TRBJ1-2; TRBD1 matches 10 bases. J was trimmed by 5 bases and V by 2 bases; bases with no gene match: 11. The CDR3 has 17 amino acids. From germline, CDR1 is LGHNA and CDR2 YSLEER. The CDR3 sequence: CASSQSVSGTGDYGYTF. For the CDR3, the DNA is TGCGCCAGCAGCCAATCCGTATCGGGGACAGGGGATTATGGCTACACCTTC.

The sample holds a few counts of this clonotype. CDR3 nucleotides: TGTGCCAGCAGTCGAAACAGGGCTAGTAGCAATCAGCCCCAGCATTTT. As protein: CASSRNRASSNQPQHF. V usage is TRBV6-5 and J usage is TRBJ1-5, with D tentatively TRBD1 (6 bases). The CDR3 has 16 residues. The germline gives CDR1 MNHEY, CDR2 SVGAGI. V was shortened by 5 bases and J by 0 bases, with 14 bases between the two germline ends.

This clonotype showed up many times. V and J are TRBV7-2 and TRBJ2-1; either TRBD1 or TRBD2 may supply D (6 bases each). Germline lookup yields CDR1 SGHTA and CDR2 FQGNSA. The V end was cut by 2 bases, the J end by 0 bases, with 17 bases between. The CDR3 covers 18 residues. CDR3 in DNA: TGTGCCAGCAGCTTACTGTGGGGGGCACATAGCTCCTACAATGAGCAGTTCTTC. Its protein is CASSLLWGAHSSYNEQFF.

This clonotype was found a few times. The chain uses TRBV20-1 and TRBJ2-4; D gene ambiguous. This CDR3 has 16 amino acids. Germline CDR1 reads DFQATT; CDR2 reads SNEGSKA (reference sequence). V lost 6 bases and J 1 base, leaving 19 bases between the germline ends. CDR3 coding DNA: TGCAGTGCCGAAACACTGGGCGGAGCGGCCAAAAACATTCAGTACTTC. This translates into CSAETLGGAAKNIQYF.

The table lists this clonotype with a few counts. CDR3 sequence (DNA): TGTGCCAGCAGTGAAGAGAACAGGGGCTATGGCTACACCTTC. Its protein is CASSEENRGYGYTF. V is TRBV6-1 and J is TRBJ1-2; 7 bases line up with TRBD1. The germline V gene has CDR1 MNHNS and CDR2 SASEGT. V lost 1 base and J lost 4; bases outside the gene matches: 3. The CDR3 is made up of 14 amino acids.

This clonotype turned up a few times. The V call is TRBV29-1, the J call TRBJ2-1; 11 bases fit TRBD1. The J segment lost 5 bases and the V segment lost 4 bases, leaving 10 bases of the junction unmatched. CDR1 is SQVTM and CDR2 is ANQGSEA in the germline V gene. The CDR3 covers 16 residues. The CDR3 sequence is CSVASLGTGGNNEQFF. The CDR3 DNA reads as TGCAGCGTTGCTAGTTTGGGGACAGGGGGGAACAATGAGCAGTTCTTC.

Many counts were recorded for this clonotype. This chain connects TRBV5-1 to TRBJ1-2; D might be TRBD1 (5 bases). CDR1 and CDR2 from the germline V gene are SGHRS and YFSETQ. Trimming pared 4 bases from V and 8 bases from J, leaving 15 bases between. CDR3 length: 13 amino acids. In nucleotides, the CDR3 is TGCGCCAGCAGCGAACCAGGGTACGACGGCTACACCTTC. It translates to CASSEPGYDGYTF.

The rearrangement uses TRBV6-1 and TRBJ1-2; D ambiguous. Trimming removed 1 base at V and 4 bases at J, with 10 bases between. This CDR3 comprises 14 residues. Germline CDR1 MNHNS, CDR2 SASEGT. DNA for the CDR3: TGTGCCAGCAGTGAAGAGAGGATTATCTATGGCTACACCTTC. Translation: CASSEERIIYGYTF.

This clonotype was detected ten times or more. The chain couples TRBV12-3 or TRBV12-4 to TRBJ2-3; TRBD2 might be the D (6 bases). V was pared by 3 bases and J by 0 bases, with 7 bases between. CDR3 size: 14 residues. The CDR3 sequence is CASSFSGSTDTQYF. The CDR3 DNA sequence: TGTGCCAGCAGTTTTAGCGGCAGCACAGATACGCAGTATTTT.

There are a few counts of this clonotype. The chain carries TRBV5-1 and TRBJ2-2; 8 bases line up with TRBD2. The length of the CDR3 is 16 residues. Germline CDR1 SGHRS, CDR2 YFSETQ. V lost 4 bases to trimming and J lost 4 bases; unmatched junction nucleotides: 9. CDR3 bases: TGCGCCAGCAGCAAGAATGCGGGGGGAAGCACCGGGGAGCTGTTTTTT. This codes for CASSKNAGGSTGELFF.

This clonotype was found a few times. This CDR3 is CSARDPEPSTDTQYF. The CDR3 DNA reads as TGCAGTGCTAGAGACCCAGAGCCTAGCACAGATACGCAGTATTTT. The J gene is TRBJ2-3, the V gene TRBV20-1; no firm D call. The CDR3 spans 15 residues. Between the trimmed V and J ends, which lost 0 bases and 0 bases, there was a span of 10 bases. Germline V gene lookup returns CDR1 DFQATT and CDR2 SNEGSKA (reference sequence).